This TCR beta chain was identified in a study of T-cell memory formation after mild COVID-19. This clonotype has just a few counts. As yet, its antigen is unknown. The CDR3 runs 14 residues. The germline gives CDR1 SQVTM, CDR2 ANQGSEA. V was cut by 3 bases and J by 2 bases, with 11 bases left in between. From 5'RACE with constant-segment primers came TCR alpha and TCR beta cDNA libraries that carried sample barcodes and UMIs. TCRdb re-derived calls from the 5' RACE reads in MiXCR, one entry per CDR3 protein. The table lists 450,000 or so distinct CDR3 sequences, 20% to 30% of them singletons. General study findings and limits: Second-wave clones peaking on day 37 lacked confirmed SARS-CoV-2 specificity. CD8+ contracting clones occupied EMRA, while CD4+ ones occupied mainly CM and EM.

This chain joins TRBV29-1 and TRBJ2-1, with D unclear. This sequence originates from an adult woman who had mild COVID-19 (a few samples of this study predate the infection). Cell type and time point are not known. Input material: PBMCs or a T cell subset sorted from them (not recorded which). The CDR3 bases are TGCAGCGTTGACCGCGGAGTGACCTACAATGAGCAGTTCTTC. Protein: CSVDRGVTYNEQFF.